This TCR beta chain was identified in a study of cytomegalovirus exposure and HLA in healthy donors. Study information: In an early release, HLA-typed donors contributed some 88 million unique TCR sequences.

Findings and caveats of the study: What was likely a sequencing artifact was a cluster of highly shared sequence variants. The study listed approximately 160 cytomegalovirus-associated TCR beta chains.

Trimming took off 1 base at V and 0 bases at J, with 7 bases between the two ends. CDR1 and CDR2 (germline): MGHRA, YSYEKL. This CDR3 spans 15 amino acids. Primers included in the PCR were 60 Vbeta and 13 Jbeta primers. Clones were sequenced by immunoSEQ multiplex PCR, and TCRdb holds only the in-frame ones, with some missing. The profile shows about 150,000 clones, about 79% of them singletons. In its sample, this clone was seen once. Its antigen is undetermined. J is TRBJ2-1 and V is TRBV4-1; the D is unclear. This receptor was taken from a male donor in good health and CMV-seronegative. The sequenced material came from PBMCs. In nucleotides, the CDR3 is TGCGCCAGCAGCCAAGCACAAAGCTCCTACAATGAGCAGTTCTTC. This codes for CASSQAQSSYNEQFF.